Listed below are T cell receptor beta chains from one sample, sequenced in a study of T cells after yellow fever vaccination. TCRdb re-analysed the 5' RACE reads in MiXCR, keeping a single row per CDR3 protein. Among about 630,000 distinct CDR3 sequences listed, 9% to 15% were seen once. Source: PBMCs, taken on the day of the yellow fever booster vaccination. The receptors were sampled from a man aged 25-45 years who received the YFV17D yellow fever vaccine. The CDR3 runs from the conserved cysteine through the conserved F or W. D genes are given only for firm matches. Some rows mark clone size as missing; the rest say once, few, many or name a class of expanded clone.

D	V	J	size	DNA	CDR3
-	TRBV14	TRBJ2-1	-	-	CASSRDASEFGRGNRFF
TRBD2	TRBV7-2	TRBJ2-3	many	TGTGCCAGCAGCCCGCCGGGACTAGCGGGAGTATCCGATACGCAGTATTTT	CASSPPGLAGVSDTQYF
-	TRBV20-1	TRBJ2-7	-	TGCAGTGCCATCTGGACTAAGGGCTTCTACGAGCAGTACTTC	CSAIWTKGFYEQYF
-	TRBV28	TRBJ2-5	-	TGTGCCAGCAGGATTACCGCTACTGAGACCCAGTACTTC	CASRITATETQYF
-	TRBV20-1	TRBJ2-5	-	TGCAGTGCTAGAGATTATCTAATCGCTTCGGAGACCCAGTACTTC	CSARDYLIASETQYF
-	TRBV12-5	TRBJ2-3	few	TGTGCTAGTGGTTTGGGAGGGACTGATTCAGCAGATACGCAGTATTTT	CASGLGGTDSADTQYF
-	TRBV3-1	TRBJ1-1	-	TGTGCCAGCAGCCAAGACATCAGGGGCACTGAAGCTTTCTTT	CASSQDIRGTEAFF
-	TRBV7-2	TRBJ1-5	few	TGTGCCAGCAGCTCCTTACAGGGATTCAATCAGCCCCAGCATTTT	CASSSLQGFNQPQHF
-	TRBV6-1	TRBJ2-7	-	TGTGCCACTCTACGGGAGTCCATCACCTACGAGCAGTACTTC	CATLRESITYEQYF
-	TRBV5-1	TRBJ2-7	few	TGCGCCAGCAGCTTCGGCAGGAGTGCCTACGAGCAGTACTTC	CASSFGRSAYEQYF
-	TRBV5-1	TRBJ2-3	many	TGTGCCAGCAGCTTAAGTGGCACAGATACGCAGTATTTT	CASSLSGTDTQYF
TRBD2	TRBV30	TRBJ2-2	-	TGTGCCTGGAGTTCATCGGGACTATCCGGGGAGCTGTTTTTT	CAWSSSGLSGELFF
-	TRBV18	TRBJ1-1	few	TGTGCCAGCTCACCCGTCCTTGGGCAGGGGAGTTGGGCTTTCTTT	CASSPVLGQGSWAFF
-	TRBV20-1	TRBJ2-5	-	TGCAGTGCCATAACCGGGAACGGCGGGACCCAGTACTTC	CSAITGNGGTQYF
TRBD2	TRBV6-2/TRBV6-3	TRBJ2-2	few	TGTGCCAGCAGTTACACCACTAGCGGGAGGACCGGGGAGCTGTTTTTT	CASSYTTSGRTGELFF
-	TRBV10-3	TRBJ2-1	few	TGTGCCATCCGGACTATCTACAATGAGCAGTTCTTC	CAIRTIYNEQFF
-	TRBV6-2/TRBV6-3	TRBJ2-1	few	TGTGCCAGCAGTGGGGACACAAACAATGAGCAGTTCTTC	CASSGDTNNEQFF
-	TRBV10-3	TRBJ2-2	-	TGTGCCATCAGAAGGGACGGCAGGGGGAACACCGGGGAGCTGTTTTTT	CAIRRDGRGNTGELFF
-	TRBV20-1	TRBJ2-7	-	TGCAGTGCCCACCACGAGAACAGAGTCGAGCAGTACTTC	CSAHHENRVEQYF
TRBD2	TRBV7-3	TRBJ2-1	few	TGTGCCAGCAGCTTAAGGGGCGGGGCGGGAGTGCACAATGAGCAGTTCTTC	CASSLRGGAGVHNEQFF
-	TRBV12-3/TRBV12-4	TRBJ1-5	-	TGTGCCAGCAGTTTTTGGGCAGGGGATGGCAATCAGCCCCAGCATTTT	CASSFWAGDGNQPQHF
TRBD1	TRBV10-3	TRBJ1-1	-	TGTGCCATCAAAACCGGGACAGACACTGAAGCTTTCTTT	CAIKTGTDTEAFF
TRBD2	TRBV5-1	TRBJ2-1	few	TGCGCCAGCAGCAACCCGGGACTAGCTGCCCGACCCTACAATGAGCAGTTCTTC	CASSNPGLAARPYNEQFF
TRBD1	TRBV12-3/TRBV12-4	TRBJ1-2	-	TGTGCCAGCAGCTTCGCGGCAGGGGGAGACGGCTATGGCTACACCTTC	CASSFAAGGDGYGYTF
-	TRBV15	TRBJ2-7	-	TGTGCCACCAGACTACTAGCCGATTCCTACGAGCAGTACTTC	CATRLLADSYEQYF
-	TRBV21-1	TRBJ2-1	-	TGTGCCAGCAGCCCTCGAGGGGGGGTCAATGAGCAGTTCTTC	CASSPRGGVNEQFF
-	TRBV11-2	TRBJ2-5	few	TGTGCCAGCAGCTCCGCCATGGCAGAGACCCAGTACTTC	CASSSAMAETQYF
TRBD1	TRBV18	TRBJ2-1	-	TGTGCCAGCTCAGAGGGACAGGGGGCCTACAATGAGCAGTTCTTC	CASSEGQGAYNEQFF
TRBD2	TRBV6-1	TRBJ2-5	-	TGTGCGAGCAGGACTAGCGGCTTACAAGAGACCCAGTACTTC	CASRTSGLQETQYF
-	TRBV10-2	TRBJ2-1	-	TGCGCCAGCGGGAGTCAAGGTGAGCAGTTCTTC	CASGSQGEQFF
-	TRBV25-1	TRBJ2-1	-	TGTGCCAGCAGTGATGGACTTGGGCTAATTTCGGACAATGAGCAGTTCTTC	CASSDGLGLISDNEQFF
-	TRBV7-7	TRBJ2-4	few	TGTGCTAGCAGCTTAGGGCCCCAAAACATTCAGTACTTC	CASSLGPQNIQYF
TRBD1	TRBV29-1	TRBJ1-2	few	TGCAGCGTTGCCTTGGGACAGGGGGCCCCTTTGTCTGGCTACACCTTC	CSVALGQGAPLSGYTF
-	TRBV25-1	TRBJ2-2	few	TGTGCCAGCAGTGGATTAACAGGGAGGATGGGGGAGCTGTTTTTT	CASSGLTGRMGELFF
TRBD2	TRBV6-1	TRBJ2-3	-	TGTGCCAGCAGGGGATCCCTCCGGGCTAGCGGGCCGGATACGCAGTATTTT	CASRGSLRASGPDTQYF
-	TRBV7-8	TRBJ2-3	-	TGTGCCAGCAGCTCGACCGGGGCGCGGGCAGATACGCAGTATTTT	CASSSTGARADTQYF
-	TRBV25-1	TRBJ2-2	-	TGTGCCAGCAGTGAATTTAAGATCACCGGGGAGCTGTTTTTT	CASSEFKITGELFF
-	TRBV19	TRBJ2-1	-	TGTGCCAGTAGTATGACCCCCCCAGGGGAGCAGTTCTTC	CASSMTPPGEQFF
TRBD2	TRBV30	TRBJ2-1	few	TGTGCCTGGAGTACTAGCGAGACCTACAATGAGCAGTTCTTC	CAWSTSETYNEQFF
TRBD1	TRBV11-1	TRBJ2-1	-	TGTGCCAGCAGCTTAGAAGGTCTGAGGGGGCCTGAGCAGTTCTTC	CASSLEGLRGPEQFF
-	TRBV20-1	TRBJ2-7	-	TGCAGTGCTAGAGCCTCCTCCTACGAGCAGTACTTC	CSARASSYEQYF
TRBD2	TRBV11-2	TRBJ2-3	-	TGTGCCAGCAGCTCTCTTAAACAGTGGGCTAGCGGATACACAGATACGCAGTATTTT	CASSSLKQWASGYTDTQYF
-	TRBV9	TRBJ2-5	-	TGTGCCAGCAGCGGGGACGTTCAGACCCAGTACTTC	CASSGDVQTQYF
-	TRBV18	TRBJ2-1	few	TGTGCCAGCTCACCACCTTCGCGGTACAATGAGCAGTTCTTC	CASSPPSRYNEQFF
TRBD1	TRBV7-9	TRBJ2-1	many	TGTGCCAGCAGCTTACCGCCCCAGGGGGTGGAGAATGAGCAGTTCTTC	CASSLPPQGVENEQFF
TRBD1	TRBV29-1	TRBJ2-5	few	TGCAGCGCCCCCGACAGGGCAGAGACCCAGTACTTC	CSAPDRAETQYF
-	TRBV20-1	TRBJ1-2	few	TGCAGTGCCAAGATGACACTGACTGATAACTATGGCTACACCTTC	CSAKMTLTDNYGYTF
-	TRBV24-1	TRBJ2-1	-	TGTGCCACCAGTGATGGGGGGATAGCTTACAATGAGCAGTTCTTC	CATSDGGIAYNEQFF
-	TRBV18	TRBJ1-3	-	TGTGCCAGCTCACCGGGACACCTTAGAAACACCATATATTTT	CASSPGHLRNTIYF
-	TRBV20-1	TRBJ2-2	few	TGCAGTGCTAGAGATCAGCAGGGATCCGGGGAGCTGTTTTTT	CSARDQQGSGELFF
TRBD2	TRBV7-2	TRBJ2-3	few	TGTGCCAGCAGCTTAGCGATAGCGGGAAGGAGGCAGTATTTT	CASSLAIAGRRQYF
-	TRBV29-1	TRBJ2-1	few	TGCAGCGCCGGCGAGCAGTTCTTC	CSAGEQFF
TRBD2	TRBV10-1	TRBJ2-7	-	TGCGCCAGCAGTGATACTAGCGGGAGATACGAGCAGTACTTC	CASSDTSGRYEQYF